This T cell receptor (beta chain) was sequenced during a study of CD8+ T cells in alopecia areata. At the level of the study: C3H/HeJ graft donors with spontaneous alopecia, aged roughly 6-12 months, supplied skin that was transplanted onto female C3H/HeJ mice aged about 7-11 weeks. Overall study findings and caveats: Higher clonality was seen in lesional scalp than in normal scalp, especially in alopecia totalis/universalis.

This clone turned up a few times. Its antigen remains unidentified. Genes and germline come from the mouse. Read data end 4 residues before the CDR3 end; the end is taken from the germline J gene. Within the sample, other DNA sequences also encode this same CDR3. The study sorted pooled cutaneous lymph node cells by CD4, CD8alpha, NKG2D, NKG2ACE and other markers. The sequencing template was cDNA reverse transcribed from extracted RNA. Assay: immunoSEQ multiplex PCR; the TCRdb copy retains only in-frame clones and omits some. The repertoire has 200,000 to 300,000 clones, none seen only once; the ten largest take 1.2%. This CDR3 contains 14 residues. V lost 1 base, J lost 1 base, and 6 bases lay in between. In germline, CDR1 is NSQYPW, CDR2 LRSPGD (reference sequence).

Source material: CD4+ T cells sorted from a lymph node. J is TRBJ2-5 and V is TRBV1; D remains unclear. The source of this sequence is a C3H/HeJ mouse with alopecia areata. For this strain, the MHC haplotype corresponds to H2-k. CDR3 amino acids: CTCSAVGYQDTQYF. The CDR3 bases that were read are TGCACCTGCAGTGCAGTGGGTTACCAAGAC.